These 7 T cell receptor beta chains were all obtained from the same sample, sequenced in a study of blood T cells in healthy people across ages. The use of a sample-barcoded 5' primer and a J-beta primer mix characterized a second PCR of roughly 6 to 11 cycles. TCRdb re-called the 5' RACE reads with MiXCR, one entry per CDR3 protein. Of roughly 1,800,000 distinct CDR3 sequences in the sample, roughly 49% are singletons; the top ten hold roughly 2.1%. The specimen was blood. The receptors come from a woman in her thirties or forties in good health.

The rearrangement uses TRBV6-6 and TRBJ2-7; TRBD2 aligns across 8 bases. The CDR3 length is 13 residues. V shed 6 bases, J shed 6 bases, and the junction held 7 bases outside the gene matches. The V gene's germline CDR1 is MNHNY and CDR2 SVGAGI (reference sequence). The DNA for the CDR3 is TGTGCCAGCAGCGAGACTAGCGAACTCGAGCAGTACTTC. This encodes CASSETSELEQYF.

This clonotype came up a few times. The CDR3 reads CASSQELVRHIQYF. DNA for the CDR3: TGTGCCAGCAGCCAGGAGTTGGTCAGGCACATTCAGTACTTC. The gene calls are TRBV4-2 and TRBJ2-4; no reliable D call. The V end lost 3 bases, the J end lost 8 bases, and 14 bases lay between the germline ends. The CDR3 runs to 14 residues. Germline values: CDR1 LGHNA, CDR2 YNFKEQ.

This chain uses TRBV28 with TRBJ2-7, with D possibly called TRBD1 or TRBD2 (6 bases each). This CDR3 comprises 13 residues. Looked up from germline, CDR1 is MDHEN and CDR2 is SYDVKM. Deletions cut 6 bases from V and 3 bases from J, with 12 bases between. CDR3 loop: CASSAGHLYEQYF. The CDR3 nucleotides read TGTGCCAGCAGCGCGGGACACCTCTACGAGCAGTACTTC.

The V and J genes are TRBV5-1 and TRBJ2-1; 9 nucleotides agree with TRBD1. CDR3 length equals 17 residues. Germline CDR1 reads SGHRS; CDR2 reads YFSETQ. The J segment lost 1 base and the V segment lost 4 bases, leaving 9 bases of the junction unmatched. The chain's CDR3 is CASSPDGTGFSYNEQFF. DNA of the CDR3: TGCGCCAGCAGCCCCGACGGGACAGGGTTTTCCTACAATGAGCAGTTCTTC.

The CDR3 protein is CSARAPDGSSYEQYF. The CDR3 DNA follows: TGCAGTGCTAGAGCCCCCGACGGTAGCTCCTACGAGCAGTACTTC. The chain joins TRBV20-1 to TRBJ2-7; no clear D gene. The CDR3 contains 15 residues. Per the germline V gene, CDR1 is DFQATT and CDR2 is SNEGSKA (reference sequence). V was pared by 1 base and J by 0 bases, with 13 bases between.

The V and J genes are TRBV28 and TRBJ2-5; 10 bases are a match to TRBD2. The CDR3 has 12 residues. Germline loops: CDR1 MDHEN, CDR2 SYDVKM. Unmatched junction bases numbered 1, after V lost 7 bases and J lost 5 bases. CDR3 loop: CASMTSGETQYF. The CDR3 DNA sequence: TGTGCCAGCATGACTAGCGGGGAGACCCAGTACTTC.

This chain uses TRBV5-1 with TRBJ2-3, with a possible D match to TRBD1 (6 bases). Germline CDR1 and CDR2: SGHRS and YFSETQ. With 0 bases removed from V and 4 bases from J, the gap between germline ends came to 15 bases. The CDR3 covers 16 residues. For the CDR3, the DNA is TGCGCCAGCAGCTTGGCTGGGGCAGGGGTGGCAGATACGCAGTATTTT. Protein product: CASSLAGAGVADTQYF.